This TCR beta chain appears in the sequencing data of a study of T cells after yellow fever vaccination. Study-wide context: Low-cell-number fractions underwent preparation using SMART-Seq v4 Ultra Low Input.

This CDR3 is built from 18 residues. CDR1 and CDR2 (germline): MNHEY, SVGEGT. V lost 0 bases to trimming and J lost 3 bases; unmatched junction nucleotides: 13. MiXCR was run by TCRdb on the 5' RACE reads, yielding one entry per CDR3 protein. Altogether 320,000 or so distinct CDR3 sequences are present, 7% to 9% being singletons, with the ten largest covering approximately 15%. This clonotype was observed at least ten times. This sequence originates from a man aged 18 to 29 who received the YFV17D yellow fever vaccine. The source was PBMCs, collected roughly 47 days after the first yellow fever vaccination. The chain links TRBV6-2 or TRBV6-3 to TRBJ2-5, with TRBD1 identical over 7 bases. CDR3 nucleotide sequence: TGTGCCAGCAGTTACTCGATGATCCGACAGGGTAGGGAAGAGACCCAGTACTTC. Its protein is CASSYSMIRQGREETQYF.